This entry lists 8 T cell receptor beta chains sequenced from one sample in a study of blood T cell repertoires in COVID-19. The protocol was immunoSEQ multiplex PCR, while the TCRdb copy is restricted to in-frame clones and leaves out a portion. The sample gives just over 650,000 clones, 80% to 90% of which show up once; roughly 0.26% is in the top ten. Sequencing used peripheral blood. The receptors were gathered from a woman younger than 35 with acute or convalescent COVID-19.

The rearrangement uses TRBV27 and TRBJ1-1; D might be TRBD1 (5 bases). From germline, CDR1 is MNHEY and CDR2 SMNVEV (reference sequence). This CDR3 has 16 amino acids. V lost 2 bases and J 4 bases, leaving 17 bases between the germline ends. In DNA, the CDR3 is TGTGCCAGCAGTTTAGGGACCTCCGGGAGGGTCACTGAAGCTTTCTTT. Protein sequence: CASSLGTSGRVTEAFF.

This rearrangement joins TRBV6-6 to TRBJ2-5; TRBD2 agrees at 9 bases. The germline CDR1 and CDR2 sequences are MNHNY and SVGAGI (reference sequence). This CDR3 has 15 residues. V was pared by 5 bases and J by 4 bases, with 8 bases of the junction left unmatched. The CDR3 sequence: CASSRSGGPGETQYF. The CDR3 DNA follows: TGTGCCAGCAGTAGAAGCGGGGGGCCGGGAGAGACCCAGTACTTC.

In DNA, the CDR3 is TGTGCCACCAGTTACCGAGAGGGCGGAAACACCATATATTTT. It yields the protein CATSYREGGNTIYF. This chain links TRBV15 with TRBJ1-3; unclear D gene. There are 14 residues in the CDR3. The V end was cut by 6 bases, the J end by 4 bases, with 13 bases between. Germline V gene sequence: CDR1 LNHNV, CDR2 YYDKDF (reference sequence).

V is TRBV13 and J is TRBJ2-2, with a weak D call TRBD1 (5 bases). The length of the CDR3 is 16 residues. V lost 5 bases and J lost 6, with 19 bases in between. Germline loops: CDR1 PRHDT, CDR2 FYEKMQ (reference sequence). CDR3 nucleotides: TGTGCCAGCAGCCATGGGGTCAGGGCTTTAGCCGGGGAGCTGTTTTTT. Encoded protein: CASSHGVRALAGELFF.

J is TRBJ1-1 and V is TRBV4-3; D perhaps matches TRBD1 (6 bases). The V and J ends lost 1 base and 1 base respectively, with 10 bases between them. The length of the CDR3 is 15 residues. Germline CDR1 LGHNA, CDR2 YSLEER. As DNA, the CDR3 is TGCGCCAGCAGCCAAGGGACAGCCCAGAACACTGAAGCTTTCTTT. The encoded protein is CASSQGTAQNTEAFF.

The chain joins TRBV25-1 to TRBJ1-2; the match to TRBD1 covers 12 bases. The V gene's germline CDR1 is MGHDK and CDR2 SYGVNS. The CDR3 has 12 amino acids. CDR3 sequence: CASGDRGLGYTF. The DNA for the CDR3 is TGTGCGAGCGGGGACAGGGGGCTTGGCTACACCTTC.

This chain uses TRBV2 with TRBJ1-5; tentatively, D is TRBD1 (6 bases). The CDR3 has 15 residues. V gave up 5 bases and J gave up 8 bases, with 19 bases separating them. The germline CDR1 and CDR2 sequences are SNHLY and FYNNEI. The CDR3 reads CASSIPRGGREPQHF. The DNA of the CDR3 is TGTGCCAGCAGTATCCCTAGGGGGGGCAGGGAGCCCCAGCATTTT.

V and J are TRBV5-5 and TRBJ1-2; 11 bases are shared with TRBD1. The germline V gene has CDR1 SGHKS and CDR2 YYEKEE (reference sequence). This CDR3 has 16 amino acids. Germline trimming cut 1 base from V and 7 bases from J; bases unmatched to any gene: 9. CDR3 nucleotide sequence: TGTGCCAGCAGCTTGATGGACAGGGGGCTTTTTTCTGGCTACACCTTC. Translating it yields CASSLMDRGLFSGYTF.